Each of the 21 T cell receptor beta chains below was sequenced from the same sample in a study of T cells after yellow fever vaccination. Using its own MiXCR run on the 5' RACE reads, TCRdb lists one record per CDR3 protein. The repertoire holds around 600,000 distinct CDR3 sequences, with more than 9% as singletons. The sample was PBMCs, taken on the day of the yellow fever booster vaccination. Source of these receptors: a man under 40 who received the YFV17D yellow fever vaccine.

This chain joins TRBV4-2 and TRBJ2-5; no definite D call. The CDR3 totals 13 residues. V was pared by 3 bases and J by 0 bases, with 5 bases between. Germline CDR1 LGHNA, CDR2 YNFKEQ. CDR3 residues: CASSQRDQETQYF. CDR3 DNA sequence: TGTGCCAGCAGCCAGCGTGACCAAGAGACCCAGTACTTC.

This clonotype was picked up a small number of times. The chain recombines TRBV2 with TRBJ2-3, with D uncertain. The CDR3 runs to 15 residues. Looked up from germline, CDR1 is SNHLY and CDR2 is FYNNEI. V lost 5 bases to trimming and J lost 4 bases, with 16 bases between them. The CDR3 reads CASSTYSPPADTQYF. The CDR3 DNA reads TGTGCCAGCAGTACGTATAGCCCGCCCGCAGATACGCAGTATTTT.

This chain joins TRBV7-2 and TRBJ2-3; D may correspond to TRBD1 or TRBD2 (5 bases each). This CDR3 has 14 amino acids. Looked up from germline, CDR1 is SGHTA and CDR2 is FQGNSA. Trimming pared 5 bases from V and 5 bases from J, leaving 14 bases between. CDR3 amino acids: CASSLLGDRDTQYF. CDR3 nucleotides: TGTGCCAGCAGCCTACTCGGGGACCGAGATACGCAGTATTTT.

The sample holds many counts of this clonotype. The V call is TRBV20-1, the J call TRBJ2-5, with D possibly TRBD2 on 6 matching bases. Germline V lookup: CDR1 DFQATT, CDR2 SNEGSKA (reference sequence). V was pared by 5 bases and J by 5 bases, with 12 bases between. The CDR3 totals 12 residues. The CDR3 nucleotides read TGCAGTGCTTTCGGGCTAGCGGAGACCCAGTACTTC. It yields the protein CSAFGLAETQYF.

This clonotype was recorded a few times. The CDR3 bases are TGCGCCAGCAGCCCGCCAGGGCTAGCGGGATACCAAGAGACCCAGTACTTC. Protein product: CASSPPGLAGYQETQYF. This chain connects TRBV5-1 to TRBJ2-5; 9 bases are a match to TRBD2. Losses at the gene ends were 4 bases for V and 0 bases for J; bases not matched to a gene: 10. The germline gives CDR1 SGHRS, CDR2 YFSETQ. CDR3 length: 17 amino acids. Variable domain in full (rest from reference TRBV5-1 and TRBJ2-5): KAGVTQTPRYLIKTRGQQVTLSCSPISGHRSVSWYQQTPGQGLQFLFEYFSETQRNKGNFPGRFSGRQFSNSRSEMNVSTLELGDSALYLCASSPPGLAGYQETQYFGPGTRLLVL.

V is TRBV20-1 and J is TRBJ1-3; 7 nucleotides align to TRBD1. V was clipped by 6 bases and J by 4 bases; unmatched bases: 6. This CDR3 is 13 amino acids long. Germline V lookup: CDR1 DFQATT, CDR2 SNEGSKA (reference sequence). The CDR3 loop is CSARPTGGNTIYF. CDR3 DNA sequence: TGCAGTGCCAGACCGACAGGGGGAAACACCATATATTTT.

The V and J genes are TRBV28 and TRBJ2-7; TRBD1 might be the D (6 bases). CDR3 length: 13 residues. Germline CDR1 is MDHEN and CDR2 is SYDVKM. The ends were cut back, 6 bases at V and 6 bases at J, with 15 bases in the middle. The CDR3 region is CASRGGWGLEQYF. The CDR3 DNA sequence: TGTGCCAGCAGGGGTGGTTGGGGGCTCGAGCAGTACTTC. Filled out from reference TRBV28 and TRBJ2-7, the complete variable domain reads DVKVTQSSRYLVKRTGEKVFLECVQDMDHENMFWYRQDPGLGLRLIYFSYDVKMKEKGDIPEGYSVSREKKERFSLILESASTNQTSMYLCASRGGWGLEQYFGPGTRLTVT.

This clonotype occurred a few times. This chain joins TRBV7-2 and TRBJ2-5, with a tentative D call TRBD2 (6 bases). Germline CDR1 reads SGHTA; CDR2 reads FQGNSA. The germline V and J ends were trimmed by 1 base and 1 base, with 7 bases remaining between them. This CDR3 has 14 residues. CDR3 in DNA: TGTGCCAGCAGCTTAGATAGCGGCCAAGAGACCCAGTACTTC. It specifies CASSLDSGQETQYF.

Many counts were recorded for this clonotype. At one boundary the junction diverges from the germline segment, which might be a read error. CDR3 bases: TGTGCCAGCAGCTTCGACTCGTACGAGCAGTACTTC. Translation gives CASSFDSYEQYF. The chain couples TRBV5-1 to TRBJ2-7; D not certain. This CDR3 comprises 12 residues. Germline V CDR1 and CDR2: SGHRS, YFSETQ.

The chain joins TRBV6-5 to TRBJ1-3; TRBD1 is a possible D gene (5 bases). The CDR3 extends over 15 amino acids. V lost 2 bases to trimming and J lost 0 bases, with 8 bases between them. Per the germline V gene, CDR1 is MNHEY and CDR2 is SVGAGI. The CDR3 bases are TGTGCCAGCAGTTACCGCCAGGGCTCTGGAAACACCATATATTTT. This sequence encodes CASSYRQGSGNTIYF.

This clonotype occurred a few times. V and J are TRBV5-4 and TRBJ1-6; D is undetermined. The CDR3 sequence is 14 residues long. Trimming stripped 1 base from V and 8 bases from J, with 10 bases between. Germline V lookup: CDR1 SGHNT, CDR2 YYREEE (reference sequence). The CDR3 region is CASSLTGGDSPLHF. CDR3 coding DNA: TGTGCCAGCAGCTTGACCGGAGGCGATTCACCCCTCCACTTT.

CDR3 sequence: CATSQGMAQYF. Here the CDR3 DNA reads TGTGCCACCAGTCAAGGGATGGCCCAGTACTTC. The chain joins TRBV24-1 to TRBJ2-5; D gene uncertain. The V gene lost 6 bases and the J gene lost 9 bases, with 10 bases spanning the gap. Germline-derived CDR1 and CDR2 are KGHDR and SFDVKD. The CDR3 totals 11 residues.

This rearrangement joins TRBV24-1 to TRBJ2-5; 8 nucleotides agree with TRBD2. Germline CDR1 is KGHDR and CDR2 is SFDVKD. The junction had 3 bases not matched to a gene; V was cut back by 2 bases and J by 2 bases. The CDR3 contains 15 residues. CDR3 nucleotides: TGTGCCACCAGTGATTCTGAGCGGGAGCAAGAGACCCAGTACTTC. This codes for CATSDSEREQETQYF.

This rearrangement joins TRBV12-3 or TRBV12-4 to TRBJ1-5; D perhaps matches TRBD1 (5 bases). This CDR3 spans 14 amino acids. Trimming left V 6 bases short and J 4 bases short, with 13 bases between. The CDR3 DNA reads TGTGCCAGCAGGGGGGACGGGTGGAATCAGCCCCAGCATTTT. Its protein is CASRGDGWNQPQHF.

The chain recombines TRBV3-1 with TRBJ2-2; D uncertain. The V gene lost 0 bases and the J gene lost 8 bases, with 13 bases spanning the gap. From germline, CDR1 is LGHDT and CDR2 YNNKEL (reference sequence). The CDR3 extends over 15 amino acids. In DNA form, the CDR3 reads TGTGCCAGCAGCCAAGATCGGCAGCTGGATGGGGAGCTGTTTTTT. Encoded protein: CASSQDRQLDGELFF.

This clonotype was counted at least ten times. The chain carries TRBV9 and TRBJ2-3; unclear D gene. CDR3 length: 13 amino acids. Germline V CDR1 and CDR2: SGDLS, YYNGEE. V lost 0 bases and J 1 base, leaving 3 bases between the germline ends. The CDR3 is CASSVDRTDTQYF. The CDR3 DNA follows: TGTGCCAGCAGCGTAGATCGCACAGATACGCAGTATTTT.

This clonotype was observed a handful of times. The chain has TRBV5-4 and TRBJ2-3, with no clear D. Looked up from germline, CDR1 is SGHNT and CDR2 is YYREEE (reference sequence). The CDR3 loop spans 16 amino acids. The V end lost 4 bases, the J end lost 4 bases, and 19 bases lay between the germline ends. The CDR3, as DNA: TGTGCCAGCAGCCCGACGGCGTCCGGGCCCGCAGATACGCAGTATTTT. It translates to CASSPTASGPADTQYF.

This clonotype was counted a few times. The chain combines TRBV14 with TRBJ2-1; tentative D call: TRBD2 (5 bases). Germline assignment: CDR1 SGHDN and CDR2 FVKESK. Trimming removed 4 bases at V and 9 bases at J, with 13 bases between. CDR3 length equals 13 residues. Here the CDR3 reads CASSLWGVFEQFF. The CDR3 coding sequence is TGTGCCAGCAGCCTCTGGGGAGTTTTTGAGCAGTTCTTC. The full variable domain, with the rest looked up from reference TRBV14 and TRBJ2-1, is EAGVTQFPSHSVIEKGQTVTLRCDPISGHDNLYWYRRVMGKEIKFLLHFVKESKQDESGMPNNRFLAERTGGTYSTLKVQPAELEDSGVYFCASSLWGVFEQFFGPGTRLTVL.

This clonotype has at least ten counts. This rearrangement joins TRBV5-4 to TRBJ2-1; D gene ambiguous. Trimming pared 0 bases from V and 4 bases from J, leaving 8 bases between. Germline V CDR1 and CDR2: SGHNT, YYREEE (reference sequence). This CDR3 region has 14 residues. For the CDR3, the DNA is TGTGCCAGCAGCTTGGACTCATTATACAATGAGCAGTTCTTC. The encoded protein is CASSLDSLYNEQFF.

The table lists this clonotype with a few counts. The J gene is TRBJ2-7, the V gene TRBV7-2; D is possibly TRBD2 (5 bases). Trimming shortened V by 4 bases and J by 7 bases, and 20 bases separated the two germline ends. Germline assignment: CDR1 SGHTA and CDR2 FQGNSA. The CDR3 consists of 15 residues. Written as DNA, the CDR3 is TGTGCCAGCAGCTCCCAGCTAGGGCTCGGGAAAGAGCAGTACTTC. Encoded protein: CASSSQLGLGKEQYF.

In its sample, this clonotype was seen many times. The V and J genes are TRBV12-3 or TRBV12-4 and TRBJ1-5, with D uncertain. The CDR3 consists of 15 residues. Trimming shortened V by 6 bases and J by 5 bases, and 17 bases separated the two germline ends. The CDR3 here is CASSFSGTLDQPQHF. The CDR3 nucleotides are TGTGCCAGCAGCTTCAGTGGTACGCTGGATCAGCCCCAGCATTTT.